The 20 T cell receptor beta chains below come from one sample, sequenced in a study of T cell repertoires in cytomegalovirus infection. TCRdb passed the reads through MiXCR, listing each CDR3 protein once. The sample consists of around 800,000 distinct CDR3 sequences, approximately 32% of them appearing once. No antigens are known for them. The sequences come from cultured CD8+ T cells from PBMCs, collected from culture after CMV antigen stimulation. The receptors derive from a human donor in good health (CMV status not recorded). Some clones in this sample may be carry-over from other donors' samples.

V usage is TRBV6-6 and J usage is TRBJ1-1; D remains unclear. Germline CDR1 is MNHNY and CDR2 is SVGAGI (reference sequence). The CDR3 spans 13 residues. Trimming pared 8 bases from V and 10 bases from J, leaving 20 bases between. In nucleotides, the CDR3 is TGTGCCAGCCAGGTCAGCGAATTAGTCGGAGCTTTCTTT. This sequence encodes CASQVSELVGAFF.

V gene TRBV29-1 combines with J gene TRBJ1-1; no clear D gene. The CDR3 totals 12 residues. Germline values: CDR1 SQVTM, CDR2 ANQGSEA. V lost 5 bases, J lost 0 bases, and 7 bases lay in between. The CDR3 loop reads CSVLVLNTEAFF. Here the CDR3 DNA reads TGCAGCGTTCTCGTACTGAACACTGAAGCTTTCTTT.

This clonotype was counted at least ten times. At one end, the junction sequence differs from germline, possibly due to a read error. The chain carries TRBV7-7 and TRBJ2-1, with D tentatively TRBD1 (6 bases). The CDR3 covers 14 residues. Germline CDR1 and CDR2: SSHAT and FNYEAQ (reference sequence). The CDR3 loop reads CASSRDKGDNEQFF. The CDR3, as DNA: TGTGCTAGCAGCCGGGACAAGGGAGACAATGAGCAGTTCTTC.

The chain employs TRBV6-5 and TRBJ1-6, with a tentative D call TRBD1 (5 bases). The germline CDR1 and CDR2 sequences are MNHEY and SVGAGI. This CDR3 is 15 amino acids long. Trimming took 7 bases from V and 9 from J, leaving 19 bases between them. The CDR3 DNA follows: TGTGCCAGCACCAACTCGGGGGTTTGGGGTTCACCCCTCCACTTT. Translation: CASTNSGVWGSPLHF.

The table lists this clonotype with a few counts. This CDR3 is CASSSQTGDYEQYF. CDR3 nucleotides: TGTGCCAGCAGCTCCCAGACAGGGGACTACGAGCAGTACTTC. The chain links TRBV7-1 to TRBJ2-7, with TRBD1 matching 8 bases. TRBV7-1 is noted as an ORF with a role that remains uncertain. This CDR3 region has 14 residues. With V trimmed by 3 bases and J by 3 bases, 4 bases remained unmatched.

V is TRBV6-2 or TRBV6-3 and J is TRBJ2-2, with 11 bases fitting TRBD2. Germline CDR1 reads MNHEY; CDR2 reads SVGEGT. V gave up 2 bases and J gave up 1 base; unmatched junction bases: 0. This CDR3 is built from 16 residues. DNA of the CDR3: TGTGCCAGCAGTTACGGACTAGCGGGGAACACCGGGGAGCTGTTTTTT. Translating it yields CASSYGLAGNTGELFF.

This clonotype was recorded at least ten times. Here the CDR3 DNA reads TGTGCCAGCAGCTTATCAGCAGGGGGCAATGGCTACACCTTC. Translation gives CASSLSAGGNGYTF. The chain carries TRBV7-2 and TRBJ1-2; 8 bases align to TRBD1. CDR1 SGHTA and CDR2 FQGNSA come from the germline V gene. The CDR3 length is 14 residues. Trimming at V came to 2 bases and at J to 6 bases, leaving 5 bases not matched to a gene.

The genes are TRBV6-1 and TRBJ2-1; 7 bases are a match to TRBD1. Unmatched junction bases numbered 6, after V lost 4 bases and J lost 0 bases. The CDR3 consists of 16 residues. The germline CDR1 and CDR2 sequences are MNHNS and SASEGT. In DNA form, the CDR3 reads TGTGCCAGCAGTGGTTGGACAGGTGGCTCCTACAATGAGCAGTTCTTC. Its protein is CASSGWTGGSYNEQFF.

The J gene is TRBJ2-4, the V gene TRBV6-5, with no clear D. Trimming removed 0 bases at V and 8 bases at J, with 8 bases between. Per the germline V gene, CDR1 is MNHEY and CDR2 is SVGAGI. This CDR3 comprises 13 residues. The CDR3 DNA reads TGTGCCAGCAGTTACTCGAGTGGGGACATTCAGTACTTC. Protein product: CASSYSSGDIQYF.

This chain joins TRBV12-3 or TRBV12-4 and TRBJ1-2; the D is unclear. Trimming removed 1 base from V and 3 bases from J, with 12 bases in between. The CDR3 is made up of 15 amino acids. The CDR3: CASSLGAAWYYGYTF. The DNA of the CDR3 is TGTGCCAGCAGTTTAGGTGCAGCCTGGTACTATGGCTACACCTTC.

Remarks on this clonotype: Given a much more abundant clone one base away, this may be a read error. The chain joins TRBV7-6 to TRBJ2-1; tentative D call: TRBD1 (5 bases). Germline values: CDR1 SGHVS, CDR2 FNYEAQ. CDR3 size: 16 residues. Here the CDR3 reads CVSSSVRLTAYNEQFF. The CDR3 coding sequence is TGTGTCAGCAGCTCCGTTAGGTTGACAGCTTACAATGAGCAGTTCTTC.

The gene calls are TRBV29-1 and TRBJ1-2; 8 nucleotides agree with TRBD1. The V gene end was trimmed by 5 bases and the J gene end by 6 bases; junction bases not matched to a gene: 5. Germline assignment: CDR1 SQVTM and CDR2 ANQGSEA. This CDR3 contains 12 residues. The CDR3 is CSVTGGRNGYTF. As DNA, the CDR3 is TGCAGCGTTACAGGGGGTAGGAATGGCTACACCTTC.

As DNA, the CDR3 is TGCGCCAGCAGCCAACACAGCCCGGGACAAGCCACAGATACGCAGTATTTT. Translating gives CASSQHSPGQATDTQYF. The chain employs TRBV4-1 and TRBJ2-3, with D possibly TRBD1 on 6 matching bases. The CDR3 totals 17 residues. Germline CDR1 reads MGHRA; CDR2 reads YSYEKL. The ends were cut back, 2 bases at V and 2 bases at J, with 17 bases in the middle.

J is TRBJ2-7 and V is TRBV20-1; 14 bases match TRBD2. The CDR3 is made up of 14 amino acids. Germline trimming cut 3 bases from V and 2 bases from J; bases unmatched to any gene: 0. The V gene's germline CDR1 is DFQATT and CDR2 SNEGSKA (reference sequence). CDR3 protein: CSARGLAGAYEQYF. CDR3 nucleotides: TGCAGTGCTAGGGGACTAGCGGGGGCCTACGAGCAGTACTTC.

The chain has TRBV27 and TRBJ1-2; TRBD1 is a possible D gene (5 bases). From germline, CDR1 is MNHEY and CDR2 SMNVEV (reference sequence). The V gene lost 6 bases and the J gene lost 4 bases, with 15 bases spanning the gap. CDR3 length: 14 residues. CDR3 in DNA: TGTGCCAGCAGCACCGGGGGGTTATTCTATGGCTACACCTTC. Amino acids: CASSTGGLFYGYTF.

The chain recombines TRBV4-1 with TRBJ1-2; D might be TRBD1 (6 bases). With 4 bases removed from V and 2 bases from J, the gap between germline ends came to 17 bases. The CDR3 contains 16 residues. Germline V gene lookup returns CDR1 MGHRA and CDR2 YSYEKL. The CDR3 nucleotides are TGCGCCAGCAGCCTACTTGAGGCCGGACAGAACTATGGCTACACCTTC. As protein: CASSLLEAGQNYGYTF.

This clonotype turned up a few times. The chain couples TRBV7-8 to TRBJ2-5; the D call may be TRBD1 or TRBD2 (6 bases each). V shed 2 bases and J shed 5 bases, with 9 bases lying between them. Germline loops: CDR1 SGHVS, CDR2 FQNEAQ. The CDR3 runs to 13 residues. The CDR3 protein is CASSLIGGETQYF. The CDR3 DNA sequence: TGTGCCAGCAGCTTAATAGGGGGGGAGACCCAGTACTTC.

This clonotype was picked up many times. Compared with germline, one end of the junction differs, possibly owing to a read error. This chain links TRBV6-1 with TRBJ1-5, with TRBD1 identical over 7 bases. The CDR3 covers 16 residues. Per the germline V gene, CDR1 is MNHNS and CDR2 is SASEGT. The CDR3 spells CASSEPGRDSNQAQHF. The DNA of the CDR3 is TGTGCCAGCAGTGAACCCGGTCGGGACAGCAATCAGGCCCAGCATTTT.

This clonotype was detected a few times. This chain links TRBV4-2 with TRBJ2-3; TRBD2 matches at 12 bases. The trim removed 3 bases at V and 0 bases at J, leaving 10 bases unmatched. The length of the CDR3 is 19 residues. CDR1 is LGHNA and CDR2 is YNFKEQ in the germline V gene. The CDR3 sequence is CASSHIAPGLAGSTDTQYF. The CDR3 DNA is TGTGCCAGCAGCCACATCGCGCCCGGACTAGCGGGGAGCACAGATACGCAGTATTTT.

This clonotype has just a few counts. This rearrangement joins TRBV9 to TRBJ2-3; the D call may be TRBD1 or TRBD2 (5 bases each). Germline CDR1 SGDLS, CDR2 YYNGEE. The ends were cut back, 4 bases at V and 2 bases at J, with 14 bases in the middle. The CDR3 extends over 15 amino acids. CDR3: CASSPSVGTTDTQYF. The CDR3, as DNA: TGTGCCAGCAGCCCGTCCGTAGGGACCACAGATACGCAGTATTTT. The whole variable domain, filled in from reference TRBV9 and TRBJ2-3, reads DSGVTQTPKHLITATGQRVTLRCSPRSGDLSVYWYQQSLDQGLQFLIQYYNGEERAKGNILERFSAQQFPDLHSELNLSSLELGDSALYFCASSPSVGTTDTQYFGPGTRLTVL.